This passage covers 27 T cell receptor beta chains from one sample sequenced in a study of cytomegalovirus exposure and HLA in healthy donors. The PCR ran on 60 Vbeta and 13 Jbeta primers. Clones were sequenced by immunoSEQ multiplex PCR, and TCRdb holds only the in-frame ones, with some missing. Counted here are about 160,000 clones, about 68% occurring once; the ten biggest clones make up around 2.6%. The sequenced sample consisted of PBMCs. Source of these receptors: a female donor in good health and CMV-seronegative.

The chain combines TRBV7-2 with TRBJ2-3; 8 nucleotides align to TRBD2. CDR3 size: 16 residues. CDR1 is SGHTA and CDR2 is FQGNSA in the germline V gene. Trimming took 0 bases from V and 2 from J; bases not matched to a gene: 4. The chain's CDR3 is CASSLAVSGDTDTQYF. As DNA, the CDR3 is TGTGCCAGCAGCTTAGCCGTTAGCGGGGACACAGATACGCAGTATTTT.

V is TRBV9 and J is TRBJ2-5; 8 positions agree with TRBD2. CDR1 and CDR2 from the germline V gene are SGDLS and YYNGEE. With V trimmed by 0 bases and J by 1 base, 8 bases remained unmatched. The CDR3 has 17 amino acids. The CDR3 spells CASSVGAAGTSQETQYF. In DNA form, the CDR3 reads TGTGCCAGCAGCGTAGGGGCTGCCGGGACTAGCCAAGAGACCCAGTACTTC.

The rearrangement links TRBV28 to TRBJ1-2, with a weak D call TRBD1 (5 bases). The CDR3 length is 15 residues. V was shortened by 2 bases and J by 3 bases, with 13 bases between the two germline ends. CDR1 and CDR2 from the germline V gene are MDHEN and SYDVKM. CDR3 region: CASSLPGGEDYGYTF. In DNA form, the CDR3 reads TGTGCCAGCAGTTTACCCGGGGGAGAGGACTATGGCTACACCTTC.

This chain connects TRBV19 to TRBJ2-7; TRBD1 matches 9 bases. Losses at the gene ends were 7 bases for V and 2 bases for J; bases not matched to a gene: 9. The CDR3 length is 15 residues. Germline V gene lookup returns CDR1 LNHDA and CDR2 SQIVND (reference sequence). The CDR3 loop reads CASTPSGQGTYEQYF. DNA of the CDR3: TGTGCCAGTACTCCCTCAGGACAGGGGACCTACGAGCAGTACTTC. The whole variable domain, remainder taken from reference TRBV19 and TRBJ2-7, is DGGITQSPKYLFRKEGQNVTLSCEQNLNHDAMYWYRQDPGQGLRLIYYSQIVNDFQKGDIAEGYSVSREKKESFPLTVTSAQKNPTAFYLCASTPSGQGTYEQYFGPGTRLTVT.

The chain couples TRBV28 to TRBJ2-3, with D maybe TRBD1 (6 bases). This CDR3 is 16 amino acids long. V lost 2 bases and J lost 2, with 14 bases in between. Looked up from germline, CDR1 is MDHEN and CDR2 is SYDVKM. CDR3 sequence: CASSLPGAPSTDTQYF. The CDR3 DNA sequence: TGTGCCAGCAGTTTACCAGGGGCCCCCTCCACAGATACGCAGTATTTT.

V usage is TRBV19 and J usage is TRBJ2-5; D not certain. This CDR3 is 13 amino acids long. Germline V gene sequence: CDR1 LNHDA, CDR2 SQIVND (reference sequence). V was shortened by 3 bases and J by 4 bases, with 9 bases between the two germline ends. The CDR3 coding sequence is TGTGCCAGTAGTATTGCAAGTAGAGAGACCCAGTACTTC. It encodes CASSIASRETQYF.

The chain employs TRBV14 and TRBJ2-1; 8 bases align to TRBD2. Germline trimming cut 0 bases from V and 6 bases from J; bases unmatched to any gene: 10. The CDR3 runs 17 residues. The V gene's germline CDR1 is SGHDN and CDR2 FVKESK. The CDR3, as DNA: TGTGCCAGCAGCCAAGATTTGCGGGGGGCGCCGAGCAATGAGCAGTTCTTC. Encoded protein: CASSQDLRGAPSNEQFF.

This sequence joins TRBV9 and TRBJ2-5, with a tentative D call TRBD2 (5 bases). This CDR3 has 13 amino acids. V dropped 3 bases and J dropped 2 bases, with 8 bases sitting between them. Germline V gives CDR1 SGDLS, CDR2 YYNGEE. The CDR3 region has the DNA TGTGCCAGCAGCGGGGGAGTTCAAGAGACCCAGTACTTC. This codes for CASSGGVQETQYF.

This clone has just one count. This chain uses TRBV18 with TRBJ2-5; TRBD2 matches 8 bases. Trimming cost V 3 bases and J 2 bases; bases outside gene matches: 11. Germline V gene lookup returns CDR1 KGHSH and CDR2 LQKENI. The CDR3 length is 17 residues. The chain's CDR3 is CASSPPSVAGGQETQYF. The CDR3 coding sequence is TGTGCCAGCTCACCCCCTTCCGTCGCGGGGGGACAAGAGACCCAGTACTTC.

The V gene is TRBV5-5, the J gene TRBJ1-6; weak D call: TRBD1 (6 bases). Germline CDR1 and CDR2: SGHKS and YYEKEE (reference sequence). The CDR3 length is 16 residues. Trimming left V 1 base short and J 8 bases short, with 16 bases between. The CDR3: CASSLKIMGADSPLHF. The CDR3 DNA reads TGTGCCAGCAGCTTGAAAATCATGGGGGCTGATTCACCCCTCCACTTT.

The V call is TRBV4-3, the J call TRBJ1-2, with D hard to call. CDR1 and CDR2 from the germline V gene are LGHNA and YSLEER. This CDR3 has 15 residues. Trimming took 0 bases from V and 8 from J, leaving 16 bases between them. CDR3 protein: CASSQDMRAAEGYTF. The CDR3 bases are TGCGCCAGCAGCCAAGATATGCGTGCGGCTGAGGGCTACACCTTC.

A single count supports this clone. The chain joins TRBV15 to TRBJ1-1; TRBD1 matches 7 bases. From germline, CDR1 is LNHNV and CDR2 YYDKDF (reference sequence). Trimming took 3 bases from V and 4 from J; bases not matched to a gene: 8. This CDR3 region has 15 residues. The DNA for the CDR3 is TGTGCCACCAGCAGCGGCGTAGGGGGCACCACTGAAGCTTTCTTT. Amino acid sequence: CATSSGVGGTTEAFF.

The CDR3 loop reads CASSLGREKLFF. CDR3 bases: TGTGCCAGCAGCTTGGGGAGGGAAAAACTGTTTTTT. This chain connects TRBV7-9 to TRBJ1-4; D not certain. V was trimmed by 3 bases and J by 8 bases, leaving 7 bases between them. The CDR3 length is 12 residues. Per germline, CDR1 SEHNR and CDR2 FQNEAQ (reference sequence). Combining the CDR3 with reference TRBV7-9 and TRBJ1-4 gives the whole variable domain DTGVSQNPRHKITKRGQNVTFRCDPISEHNRLYWYRQTLGQGPEFLTYFQNEAQLEKSRLLSDRFSAERPKGSFSTLEIQRTEQGDSAMYLCASSLGREKLFFGSGTQLSVL.

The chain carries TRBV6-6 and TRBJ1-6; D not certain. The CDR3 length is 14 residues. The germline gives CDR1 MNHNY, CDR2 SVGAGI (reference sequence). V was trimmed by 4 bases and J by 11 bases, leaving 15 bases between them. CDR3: CASSSLGGTAPLHF. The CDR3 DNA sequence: TGTGCCAGCAGTTCCCTTGGAGGCACAGCACCCCTCCACTTT.

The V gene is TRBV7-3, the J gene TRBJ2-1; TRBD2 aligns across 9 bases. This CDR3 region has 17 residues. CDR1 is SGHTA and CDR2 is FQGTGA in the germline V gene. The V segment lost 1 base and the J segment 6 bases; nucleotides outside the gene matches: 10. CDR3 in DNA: TGTGCCAGCAGCTTAAAGGTCGGCGGGGGGGTCGTCAATGAGCAGTTCTTC. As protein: CASSLKVGGGVVNEQFF.

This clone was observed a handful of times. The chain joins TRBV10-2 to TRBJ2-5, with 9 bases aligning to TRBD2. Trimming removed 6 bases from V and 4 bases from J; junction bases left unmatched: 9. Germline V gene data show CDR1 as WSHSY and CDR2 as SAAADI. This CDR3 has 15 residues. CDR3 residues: CASRILAGVGETQYF. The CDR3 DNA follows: TGCGCCAGCAGGATTTTAGCGGGAGTGGGAGAGACCCAGTACTTC.

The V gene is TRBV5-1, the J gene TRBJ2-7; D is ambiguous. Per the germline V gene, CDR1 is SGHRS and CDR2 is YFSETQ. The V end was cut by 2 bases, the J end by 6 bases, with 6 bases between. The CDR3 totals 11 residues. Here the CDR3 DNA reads TGCGCCAGCAGCTTCGGTATCGAGCAGTACTTC. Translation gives CASSFGIEQYF.

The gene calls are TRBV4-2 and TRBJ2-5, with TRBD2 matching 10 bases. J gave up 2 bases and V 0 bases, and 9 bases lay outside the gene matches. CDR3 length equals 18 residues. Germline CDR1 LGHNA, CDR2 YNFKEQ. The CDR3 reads CASSQDPWVAGGQETQYF. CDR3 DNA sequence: TGTGCCAGCAGCCAAGATCCGTGGGTAGCGGGGGGACAAGAGACCCAGTACTTC.

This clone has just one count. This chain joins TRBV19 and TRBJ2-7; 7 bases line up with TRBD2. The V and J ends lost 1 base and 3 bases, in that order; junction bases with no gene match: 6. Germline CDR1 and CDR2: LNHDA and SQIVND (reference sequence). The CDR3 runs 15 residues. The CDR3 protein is CASSIGAGVGYEQYF. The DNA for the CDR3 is TGTGCCAGTAGTATAGGGGCGGGAGTTGGCTACGAGCAGTACTTC. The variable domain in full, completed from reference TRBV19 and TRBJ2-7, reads DGGITQSPKYLFRKEGQNVTLSCEQNLNHDAMYWYRQDPGQGLRLIYYSQIVNDFQKGDIAEGYSVSREKKESFPLTVTSAQKNPTAFYLCASSIGAGVGYEQYFGPGTRLTVT.

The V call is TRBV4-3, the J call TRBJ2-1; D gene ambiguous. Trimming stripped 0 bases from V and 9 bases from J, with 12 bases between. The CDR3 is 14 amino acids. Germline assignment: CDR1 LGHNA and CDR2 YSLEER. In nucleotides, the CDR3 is TGCGCCAGCAGCCAAGATAGTGGGCCTGGTGAGCAGTTCTTC. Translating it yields CASSQDSGPGEQFF.

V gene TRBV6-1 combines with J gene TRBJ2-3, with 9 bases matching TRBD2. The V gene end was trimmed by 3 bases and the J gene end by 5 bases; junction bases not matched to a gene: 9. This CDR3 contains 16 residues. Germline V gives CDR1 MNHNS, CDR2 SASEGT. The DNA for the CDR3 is TGTGCCAGCAGTGAGGAAAGCGGGAGGAGTGGAGATACGCAGTATTTT. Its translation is CASSEESGRSGDTQYF.

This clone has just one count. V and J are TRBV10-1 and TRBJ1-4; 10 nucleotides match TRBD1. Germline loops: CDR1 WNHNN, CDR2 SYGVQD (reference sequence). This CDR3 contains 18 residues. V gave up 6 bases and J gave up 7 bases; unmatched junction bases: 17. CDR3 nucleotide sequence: TGCGCCAGCAGCGAAAGACAGGGGGCGCGAACGTGTGGTGAAAAACTGTTTTTT. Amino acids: CASSERQGARTCGEKLFF.

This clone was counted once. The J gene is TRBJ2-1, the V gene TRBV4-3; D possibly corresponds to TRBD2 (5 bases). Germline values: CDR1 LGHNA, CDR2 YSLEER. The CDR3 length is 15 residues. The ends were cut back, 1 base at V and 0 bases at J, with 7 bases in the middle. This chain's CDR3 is CASSQGGSSYNEQFF. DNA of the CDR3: TGCGCCAGCAGCCAAGGAGGGAGCTCCTACAATGAGCAGTTCTTC.

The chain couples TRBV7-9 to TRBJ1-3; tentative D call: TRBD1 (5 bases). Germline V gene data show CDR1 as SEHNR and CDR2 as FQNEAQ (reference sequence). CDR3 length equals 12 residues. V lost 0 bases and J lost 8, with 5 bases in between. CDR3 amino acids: CASSLAGDTIYF. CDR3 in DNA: TGTGCCAGCAGCTTAGCAGGGGACACCATATATTTT.

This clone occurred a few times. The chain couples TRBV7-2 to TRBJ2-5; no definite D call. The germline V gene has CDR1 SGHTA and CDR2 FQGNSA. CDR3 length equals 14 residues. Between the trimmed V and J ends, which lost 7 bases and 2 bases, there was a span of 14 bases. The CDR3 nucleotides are TGTGCCAGCATTCGAGCAGGTTGGCAAGAGACCCAGTACTTC. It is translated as CASIRAGWQETQYF.

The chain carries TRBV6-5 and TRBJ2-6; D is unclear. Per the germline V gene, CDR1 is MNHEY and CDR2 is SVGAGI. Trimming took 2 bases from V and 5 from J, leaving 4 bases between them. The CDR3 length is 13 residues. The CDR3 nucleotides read TGTGCCAGCAGTTACGACAGGGCCAACGTCCTGACTTTC. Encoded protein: CASSYDRANVLTF.

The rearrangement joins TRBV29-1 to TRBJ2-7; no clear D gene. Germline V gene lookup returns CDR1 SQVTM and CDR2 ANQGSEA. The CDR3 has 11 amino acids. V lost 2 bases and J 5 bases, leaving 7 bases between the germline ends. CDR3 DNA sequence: TGCAGCGTTGAAAAGACTGACGAGCAGTACTTC. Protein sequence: CSVEKTDEQYF.